The 14 T cell receptor beta chains below all came from one sample that was sequenced in a study of cytomegalovirus exposure and HLA in healthy donors. PCR involved 60 Vbeta and 13 Jbeta primers. Clones were sequenced by immunoSEQ multiplex PCR, and TCRdb holds only the in-frame ones, with some missing. Of 150,000 to 200,000 clones in the sample, 60% to 85% were seen once. Sequencing input: PBMCs. The receptor source for this set is a female donor in good health and CMV-seronegative.

This clone was seen a handful of times. The J gene is TRBJ1-2, the V gene TRBV28, with 9 bases fitting TRBD1. Germline V gene sequence: CDR1 MDHEN, CDR2 SYDVKM. The CDR3 runs to 15 residues. Trimming took 4 bases from V and 2 from J; bases not matched to a gene: 5. The CDR3 DNA reads TGTGCCAGCAGTTCACCGGGACAGGGCAACTATGGCTACACCTTC. It encodes CASSSPGQGNYGYTF.

The chain combines TRBV19 with TRBJ2-5; no clear D. Germline V CDR1 and CDR2: LNHDA, SQIVND (reference sequence). CDR3 length equals 15 residues. The V end lost 6 bases, the J end lost 0 bases, and 14 bases lay between the germline ends. The CDR3 sequence is CASSLGPLYQETQYF. The CDR3 bases are TGTGCCAGTAGCCTAGGCCCTTTGTACCAAGAGACCCAGTACTTC.

This clone was seen once. This rearrangement joins TRBV5-6 to TRBJ2-7, with a possible D match to TRBD2 (6 bases). The germline V gene encodes CDR1 SGHDT and CDR2 YYEEEE. Trimming stripped 4 bases from V and 3 bases from J, with 23 bases between. CDR3 length: 17 residues. The CDR3 loop is CASSPRGSQGHLYEQYF. DNA for the CDR3: TGTGCCAGCAGCCCCCGGGGGTCGCAGGGTCACCTCTACGAGCAGTACTTC.

The chain combines TRBV28 with TRBJ2-7, with a possible D match to TRBD1 (5 bases). Trimming cost V 8 bases and J 5 bases, with 16 bases left between them. Germline CDR1 reads MDHEN; CDR2 reads SYDVKM. The CDR3 sequence is 13 residues long. The CDR3 is CASWRRAFDEQYF. The CDR3 coding sequence is TGTGCCAGCTGGCGCAGGGCTTTCGACGAGCAGTACTTC.

The chain joins TRBV28 to TRBJ2-1; possibly TRBD2 for D (6 bases). Trimming stripped 8 bases from V and 1 base from J, with 12 bases between. The germline V gene has CDR1 MDHEN and CDR2 SYDVKM. The CDR3 has 14 residues. The CDR3 region has the DNA TGTGCCAGCGAAAAGGAGGGATCCTACAATGAGCAGTTCTTC. It is translated as CASEKEGSYNEQFF.

The chain links TRBV14 to TRBJ2-1; D is uncertain. V was shortened by 4 bases and J by 2 bases, with 3 bases between the two germline ends. CDR3 length: 12 amino acids. Germline V gene lookup returns CDR1 SGHDN and CDR2 FVKESK. The CDR3 region has the DNA TGTGCCAGCAGCCCCACCTACAATGAGCAGTTCTTC. Residues: CASSPTYNEQFF. Using reference TRBV14 and TRBJ2-1 for the parts outside the CDR3, the full variable domain is EAGVTQFPSHSVIEKGQTVTLRCDPISGHDNLYWYRRVMGKEIKFLLHFVKESKQDESGMPNNRFLAERTGGTYSTLKVQPAELEDSGVYFCASSPTYNEQFFGPGTRLTVL.

This chain connects TRBV4-3 to TRBJ1-6; D gene uncertain. Trimming took 4 bases from V and 3 from J, leaving 13 bases between them. Germline assignment: CDR1 LGHNA and CDR2 YSLEER. This CDR3 region has 16 residues. CDR3 coding DNA: TGCGCCAGCAGCCGCGTCACGGCAGGCTATAATTCACCCCTCCACTTT. Amino acids: CASSRVTAGYNSPLHF.

The chain joins TRBV7-9 to TRBJ2-5; possible D gene TRBD2, 6 bases. Germline CDR1 SEHNR, CDR2 FQNEAQ (reference sequence). This CDR3 is built from 14 residues. The V and J ends lost 4 bases and 3 bases respectively, with 12 bases between them. CDR3 amino acids: CASSSRDWKETQYF. The CDR3 DNA is TGTGCCAGCAGCTCCCGGGACTGGAAAGAGACCCAGTACTTC.

The J gene is TRBJ2-3, the V gene TRBV5-1, with unresolved D. Germline V gene data show CDR1 as SGHRS and CDR2 as YFSETQ. V lost 6 bases, J lost 2 bases, and 10 bases lay in between. This CDR3 region has 13 residues. CDR3 nucleotide sequence: TGCGCCAGCAACGGTGAAAACACAGATACGCAGTATTTT. This codes for CASNGENTDTQYF. Supplemented by reference TRBV5-1 and TRBJ2-3, the full variable domain reads KAGVTQTPRYLIKTRGQQVTLSCSPISGHRSVSWYQQTPGQGLQFLFEYFSETQRNKGNFPGRFSGRQFSNSRSEMNVSTLELGDSALYLCASNGENTDTQYFGPGTRLTVL.

This clone was observed a handful of times. The J gene is TRBJ2-3, the V gene TRBV28; the match to TRBD2 covers 9 bases. V lost 4 bases and J lost 3; bases outside the gene matches: 5. This CDR3 spans 15 amino acids. Per the germline V gene, CDR1 is MDHEN and CDR2 is SYDVKM. The CDR3 region has the DNA TGTGCCAGCAGTTCCCCGGGACTAGCTACAGATACGCAGTATTTT. Its protein product is CASSSPGLATDTQYF.

This chain links TRBV18 with TRBJ1-4; 8 bases match TRBD1. Germline V gives CDR1 KGHSH, CDR2 LQKENI. V shed 6 bases, J shed 8 bases, and the junction held 5 bases outside the gene matches. The CDR3 covers 13 residues. DNA for the CDR3: TGTGCCAGCTCGACAGGGGTTTCGGAAAAACTGTTTTTT. It yields the protein CASSTGVSEKLFF.

This clone was detected only a few times. The V and J genes are TRBV14 and TRBJ2-3, with 14 nucleotides matching TRBD2. V trimming: 5 bases; J trimming: 1 base; junction bases outside the gene matches: 5. CDR1 and CDR2 from the germline V gene are SGHDN and FVKESK. The CDR3 covers 17 residues. In DNA, the CDR3 is TGTGCCAGCAGCACCCAGGGACTAGCGGGAGGCACAGATACGCAGTATTTT. Protein sequence: CASSTQGLAGGTDTQYF.

The chain has TRBV29-1 and TRBJ2-1; TRBD2 aligns across 10 bases. After removal of 4 bases from V and 7 bases from J, the junction contained 10 bases not matched to a gene. This CDR3 is built from 15 residues. In germline, CDR1 is SQVTM, CDR2 ANQGSEA. CDR3 residues: CSVGLGTSVVNEQFF. The CDR3, as DNA: TGCAGCGTTGGATTAGGGACTAGCGTTGTAAATGAGCAGTTCTTC.

The chain recombines TRBV19 with TRBJ2-7, with TRBD2 identical over 8 bases. Losses at the gene ends were 3 bases for V and 7 bases for J; bases not matched to a gene: 11. The germline CDR1 and CDR2 sequences are LNHDA and SQIVND (reference sequence). The CDR3 is made up of 15 amino acids. CDR3 loop: CASSMTGTSGAEQYF. Written as DNA, the CDR3 is TGTGCCAGTAGTATGACCGGGACTAGTGGGGCAGAGCAGTACTTC.